This entry is about one T cell receptor (beta chain). The antigen this receptor binds is unknown. It has no much larger one-base neighbor in the sample; base qualities were not kept. The data originate from a study of blood T cell repertoires in COVID-19 (TCRdb year 2020). General notes on the study: Collaborator samples came from the United States, Italy and Spain and covered acute and convalescent phases of COVID-19. The material from the prospective study consisted of cDNA or gDNA derived from T cells, B-cell-depleted T cells, or PBMCs. Deeply sampled blood TCRbeta repertoires from subjects exposed to, actively infected with, or recovered from COVID-19 were included in the dataset. The repertoires were released in a freely available public database intended as a resource for research on the immune response to SARS-CoV-2. Samples were obtained from the ongoing ImmuneRACE study (first 160 participants) and from 1,254 subjects provided by 6 global collaborators. Nearly every sample came with metadata listing a de-identified subject ID, COVID-19 status, age in years and sex. Where HLA class I and class II types were available, the types were taken from metadata supplied by the sample provider, not from assay-based typing.

Based on the germline V gene, the CDR1 and CDR2 sequences are MNHEY and SVGAGI. The germline V and J ends show losses of 6 bases and 4 bases respectively, and no gene match explains 2 bases of the junction. Taken from cysteine to phenylalanine, the CDR3 has 12 residues. The CDR3 DNA has 36 bases and is translated from base 1. What the authors observed across the whole study: The amount of clinical and demographic metadata varied by source and participant and was provided uncurated.

The immunoSEQ Assay, a bias-controlled multiplex PCR, was used to amplify TCRbeta CDR3 regions from genomic DNA. Under the source paper's analysis protocol: The number of nucleated cells in each sample was estimated by amplification of reference gene primers within the assay. To quantify the absolute abundance of each unique TCRbeta CDR3 rearrangement, sequence reads were collapsed and filtered. For each sample, productive Simpson clonality was calculated by taking the square root of Simpson's diversity index across productive rearrangements. The table was pulled from immuneACCESS by TCRdb, which kept in-frame rearrangements only. Such tables lose some clones; where checked, under half of the loss comes from unresolved V genes, and the rest has no known cause. V, J and clone size are taken as reported in that table, and D and trimming were inferred from the DNA itself. In this sample the table shows around 170,000 clones, about 85% of which occur a single time. The top ten clonotypes cover 20% to 30% of the sample.

Whole blood was collected in K2EDTA tubes by collaborating institutions according to the institutions' own protocols. For TCRbeta analysis, collaborator samples were shipped as frozen whole blood, as isolated PBMCs, or as DNA extracted from either sample type. The chain employs TRBV6-5 and TRBJ1-1; 7 nucleotides in the junction match TRBD1. The source of this sequence is a man in his 60s with acute or convalescent COVID-19. The sample comprised peripheral blood. The CDR3 reads CASRDRPTEAFF. The sequence in DNA is TGTGCCAGCAGGGACAGGCCCACTGAAGCTTTCTTT.